Listed below are T cell receptor beta chains from one sample, sequenced in a study of tumor and adjacent non-tumor tissue in lung cancer. TCRdb re-derived calls from the multiplex PCR reads in MiXCR, one entry per CDR3 protein. The data show tens of thousands of distinct CDR3 sequences, 76% seen once. Sequencing was done on a sample of distant non-tumor lung tissue. All receptors derive from a man between 70 and 80 years old with non-small cell lung cancer. CDR3s include the opening cysteine and the closing phenylalanine or tryptophan. The order of the fields is clone size, D gene, V gene, J gene, CDR3 protein, CDR3 DNA. A D gene is named only where the DNA matches it firmly. Some rows mark clone size as missing; the rest say once, few, many or name a class of expanded clone.

many,.,TRBV10-3,TRBJ2-7,CAIGDGVRSEQYF,TGTGCCATCGGGGACGGGGTACGGAGCGAGCAGTACTTC
.,.,TRBV28,TRBJ2-6,CASSYGGYYWIRWGANVLTF,TGTGCCAGCAGTTACGGCGGCTATTACTGGATACGCTGGGGGGCCAACGTCCTGACTTTC
.,.,TRBV24-1,TRBJ2-2,CAISDHNTVVAFTGELFF,TGTGCCATCAGTGACCATAATACAGTTGTAGCCTTCACCGGGGAGCTGTTTTTT
.,.,TRBV7-2,TRBJ2-7,CASSSMHEEYF,TGTGCCAGCAGCTCAATGCACGAGGAGTACTTC
.,.,TRBV12-3/TRBV12-4,TRBJ1-5,CASSPAGQSQHF,TGTGCCAGCAGTCCCGCTGGTCAGTCCCAGCATTTT
.,.,TRBV2,TRBJ1-1,CASGVQGAVNTEAFF,TGTGCCAGCGGGGTTCAAGGGGCGGTGAACACTGAAGCTTTCTTT
many,.,TRBV10-2,TRBJ1-2,CASSESTQSSGYTF,TGCGCCAGCAGTGAGTCGACTCAAAGCTCTGGCTACACCTTC
once,.,TRBV6-1,TRBJ2-5,CANNKQELETQYF,TGTGCCAATAACAAGCAAGAGCTGGAGACCCAGTACTTC
once,.,TRBV29-1,TRBJ1-1,CGVVVERPEAFF,TGCGGCGTTGTGGTGGAGAGGCCCGAAGCTTTCTTT
.,TRBD1,TRBV5-6,TRBJ2-7,CVSTWGQSSYEQYF,TGTGTCAGCACCTGGGGACAGAGCTCCTATGAGCAGTACTTC
.,TRBD1,TRBV2,TRBJ1-1,CATRGTGGSNAEASF,TGTGCCACCCGGGGGACAGGGGGCTCTAACGCTGAAGCTTCCTTT
many,TRBD2,TRBV6-4,TRBJ2-1,CASSHGTSGGNEQFF,TGTGCCAGCAGTCACGGGACTAGCGGGGGAAATGAGCAGTTCTTC
.,.,TRBV11-1,TRBJ1-2,CASSLYRYDYTF,TGTGCCAGCAGCTTATATAGATATGACTACACCTTT
many,TRBD1,TRBV6-5,TRBJ1-1,CASTPTGTGVGTEAFF,TGTGCCAGCACCCCAACCGGGACAGGGGTGGGAACTGAAGCTTTCTTT
.,TRBD1,TRBV18,TRBJ1-6,CASSRTGTSPLHF,TGTGCCAGCTCGCGGACAGGGACTTCACCCCTCCACTTT
.,.,TRBV6-6,TRBJ1-6,CTSIRDTTLVSPLHF,TGTACCAGCATTCGGGACACCACTTTGGTGTCACCCCTCCACTTT
.,.,TRBV4-3,TRBJ2-5,CASNQGRRYLGEQYF,TGCGCCAGTAACCAAGGTCGGAGATATTTAGGCGAGCAATACTTC
once,.,TRBV6-1,TRBJ2-1,CASCEDVGLFGYNEQSF,TGTGCCAGCTGTGAAGACGTGGGACTCTTTGGCTACAATGAGCAGTCCTTC
few,TRBD1,TRBV12-3/TRBV12-4,TRBJ1-5,CASSFEIGGFQTQHF,TGTGCCAGCAGTTTCGAAATAGGGGGCTTTCAGACCCAGCATTTT
few,TRBD1,TRBV6-5,TRBJ2-7,CASSRGQGSSYEQYF,TGTGCCAGCAGCCGAGGACAGGGTAGCTCCTACGAGCAGTACTTC
many,.,TRBV12-3/TRBV12-4,TRBJ2-5,CASSFTGRGETQYF,TGTGCCAGCAGTTTCACAGGGAGGGGAGAGACCCAGTACTTC
.,.,TRBV6-2/TRBV6-3,TRBJ2-7,CANSTKTWFKYEQYF,TGTGCCAACAGTACTAAGACATGGTTTAAGTACGAGCAGTACTTC
.,TRBD2,TRBV20-1,TRBJ2-1,CSARHASGSNEQSF,TGCAGTGCTAGACACGCTAGCGGGTCCAATGAGCAGTCCTTC
.,.,TRBV4-3,TRBJ1-2,CASSQETEVGYTF,TGCGCCAGCAGCCAAGAGACAGAGGTAGGCTACACCTTC
many,.,TRBV5-4,TRBJ2-3,CASSFSTTSDTQYF,TGTGCCAGCAGCTTCAGCACCACGTCAGATACGCAGTATTTT
.,TRBD1,TRBV29-1,TRBJ2-1,CSATHWTGGYNGQFF,TGCAGCGCCACCCACTGGACAGGGGGCTACAATGGGCAGTTCTTC
.,TRBD1,TRBV20-1,TRBJ1-3,CSAPSGQVFSGNTIYF,TGCAGTGCTCCATCGGGACAGGTGTTCTCTGGAAACACCATATATTTT
.,.,TRBV6-2/TRBV6-3,TRBJ2-3,CASSPHEERWWDTQYF,TGTGCCAGCAGCCCGCATGAGGAGCGGTGGTGGGATACGCAGTATTTT
.,TRBD1,TRBV29-1,TRBJ1-1,CSVSKGASNTEAFF,TGCAGTGTTAGTAAGGGGGCTAGTAACACTGAAGCTTTCTTT
.,.,TRBV10-2,TRBJ1-1,CASRYRAGTETFF,TGCGCTAGCCGTTACAGGGCGGGCACTGAAACTTTCTTT
.,.,TRBV6-5,TRBJ2-1,CVSSYGVGDYNNEQFF,TGTGTCAGCAGTTACGGTGTAGGGGATTACAACAATGAGCAGTTCTTC
.,TRBD1,TRBV6-6,TRBJ1-2,CASSTPGTVGGYTF,TGTGCCAGCAGTACTCCCGGGACAGTTGGCGGCTACACCTTC